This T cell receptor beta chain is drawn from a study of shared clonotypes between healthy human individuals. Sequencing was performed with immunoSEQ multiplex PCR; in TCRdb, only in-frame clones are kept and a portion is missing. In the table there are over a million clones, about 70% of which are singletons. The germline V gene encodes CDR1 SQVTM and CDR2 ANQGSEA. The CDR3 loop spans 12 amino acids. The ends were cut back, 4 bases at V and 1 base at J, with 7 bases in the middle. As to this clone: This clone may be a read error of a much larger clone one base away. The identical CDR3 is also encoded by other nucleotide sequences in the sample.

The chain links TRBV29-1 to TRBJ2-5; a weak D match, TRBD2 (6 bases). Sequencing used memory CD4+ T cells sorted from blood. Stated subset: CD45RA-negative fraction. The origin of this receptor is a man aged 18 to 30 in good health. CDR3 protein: CSVARGQETQYF. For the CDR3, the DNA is TGCAGCGTTGCGCGGGGCCAAGAGACCCAGTACTTC.